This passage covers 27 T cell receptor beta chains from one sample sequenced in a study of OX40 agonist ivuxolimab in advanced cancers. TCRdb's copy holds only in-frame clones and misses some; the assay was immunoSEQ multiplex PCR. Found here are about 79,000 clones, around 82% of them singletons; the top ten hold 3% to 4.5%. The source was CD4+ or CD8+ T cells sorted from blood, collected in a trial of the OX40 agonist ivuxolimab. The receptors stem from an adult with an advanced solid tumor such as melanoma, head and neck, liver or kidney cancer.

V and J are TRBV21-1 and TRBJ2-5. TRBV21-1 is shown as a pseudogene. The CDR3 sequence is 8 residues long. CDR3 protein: CASSVRDF. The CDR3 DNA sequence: TGTGCCAGCAGCGTAAGGGACTTC.

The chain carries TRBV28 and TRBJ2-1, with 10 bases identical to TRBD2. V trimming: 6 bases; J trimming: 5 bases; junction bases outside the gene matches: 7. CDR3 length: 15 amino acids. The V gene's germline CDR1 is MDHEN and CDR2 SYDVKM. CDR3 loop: CASSPGLALNNEQFF. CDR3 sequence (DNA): TGTGCCAGCAGCCCGGGACTAGCGCTCAACAATGAGCAGTTCTTC.

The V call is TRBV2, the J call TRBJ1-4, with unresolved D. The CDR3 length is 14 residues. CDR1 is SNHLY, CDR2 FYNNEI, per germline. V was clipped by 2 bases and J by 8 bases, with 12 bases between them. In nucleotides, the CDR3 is TGTGCCAGCAGTGAAAAGAGGGTTGGAGAAAAACTGTTTTTT. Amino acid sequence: CASSEKRVGEKLFF.

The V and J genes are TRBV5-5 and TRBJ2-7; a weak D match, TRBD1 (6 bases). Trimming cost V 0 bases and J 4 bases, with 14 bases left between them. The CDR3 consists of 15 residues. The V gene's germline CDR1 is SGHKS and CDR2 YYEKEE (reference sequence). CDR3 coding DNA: TGTGCCAGCAGCTTGGGCGGACAGTCCTCTTACGAGCAGTACTTC. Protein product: CASSLGGQSSYEQYF.

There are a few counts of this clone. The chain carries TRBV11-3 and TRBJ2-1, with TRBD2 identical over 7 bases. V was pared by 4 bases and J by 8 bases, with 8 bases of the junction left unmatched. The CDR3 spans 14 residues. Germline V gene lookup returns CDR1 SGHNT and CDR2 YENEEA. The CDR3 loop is CASSWTRGSDEQFF. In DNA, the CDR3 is TGTGCCAGCAGCTGGACTAGAGGATCGGATGAGCAGTTCTTC.

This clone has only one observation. CDR3 protein: CASSISVRAYEQYF. CDR3 DNA sequence: TGTGCCAGTAGTATATCGGTAAGAGCCTACGAGCAGTACTTC. The V and J genes are TRBV19 and TRBJ2-7; D gene uncertain. The CDR3 consists of 14 residues. V gave up 2 bases and J gave up 2 bases, with 10 bases separating them. Germline V CDR1 and CDR2: LNHDA, SQIVND (reference sequence). The full variable domain, its missing parts supplied by reference TRBV19 and TRBJ2-7, is DGGITQSPKYLFRKEGQNVTLSCEQNLNHDAMYWYRQDPGQGLRLIYYSQIVNDFQKGDIAEGYSVSREKKESFPLTVTSAQKNPTAFYLCASSISVRAYEQYFGPGTRLTVT.

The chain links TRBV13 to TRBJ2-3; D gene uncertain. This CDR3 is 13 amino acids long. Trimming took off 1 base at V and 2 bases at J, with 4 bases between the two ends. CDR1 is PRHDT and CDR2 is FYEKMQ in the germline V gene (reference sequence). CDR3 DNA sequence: TGTGCCAGCAGCTTAGCGGCCACAGATACGCAGTATTTT. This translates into CASSLAATDTQYF.

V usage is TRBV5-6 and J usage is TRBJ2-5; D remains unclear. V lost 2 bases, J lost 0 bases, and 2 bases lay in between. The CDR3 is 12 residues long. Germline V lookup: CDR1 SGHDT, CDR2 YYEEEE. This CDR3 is CASSFYQETQYF. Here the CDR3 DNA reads TGTGCCAGCAGCTTTTACCAAGAGACCCAGTACTTC.

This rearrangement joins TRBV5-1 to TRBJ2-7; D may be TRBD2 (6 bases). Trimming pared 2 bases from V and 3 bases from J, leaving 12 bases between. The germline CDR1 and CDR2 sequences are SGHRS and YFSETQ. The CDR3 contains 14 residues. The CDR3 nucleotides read TGCGCCAGCAGCTTCCGTGGAGGGAACTACGAGCAGTACTTC. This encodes CASSFRGGNYEQYF.

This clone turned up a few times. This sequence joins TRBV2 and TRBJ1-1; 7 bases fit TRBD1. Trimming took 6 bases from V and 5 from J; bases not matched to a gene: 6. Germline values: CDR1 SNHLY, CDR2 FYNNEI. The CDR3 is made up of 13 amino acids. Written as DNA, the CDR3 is TGTGCCAGCAGGACCGGGACAGTGACTGAAGCTTTCTTT. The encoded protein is CASRTGTVTEAFF.

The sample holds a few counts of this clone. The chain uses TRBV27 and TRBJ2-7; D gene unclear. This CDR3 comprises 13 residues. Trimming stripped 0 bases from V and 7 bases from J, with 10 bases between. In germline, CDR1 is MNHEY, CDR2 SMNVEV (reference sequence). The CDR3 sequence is CASSLSRSDEQYF. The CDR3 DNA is TGTGCCAGCAGTTTATCGAGGTCGGATGAGCAGTACTTC.

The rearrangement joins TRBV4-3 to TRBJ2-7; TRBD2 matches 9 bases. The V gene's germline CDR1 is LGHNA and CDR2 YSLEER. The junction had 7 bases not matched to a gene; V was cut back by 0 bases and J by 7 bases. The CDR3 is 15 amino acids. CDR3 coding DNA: TGCGCCAGCAGCCAAGAGGCTAGCGGGGAGCTGGAGCAGTACTTC. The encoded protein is CASSQEASGELEQYF.

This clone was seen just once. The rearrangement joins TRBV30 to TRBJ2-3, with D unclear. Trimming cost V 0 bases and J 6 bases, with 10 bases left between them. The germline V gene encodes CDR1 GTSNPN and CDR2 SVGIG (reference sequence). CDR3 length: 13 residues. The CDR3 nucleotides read TGTGCCTGGAGTGTTTCCCTTAGGGATACGCAGTATTTT. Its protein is CAWSVSLRDTQYF.

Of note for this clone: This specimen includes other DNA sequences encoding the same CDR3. CDR3 nucleotides: TGCGCCAGCAGCCAAGGGGACAGGGGGGATGAGCAGTTCTTC. Translation: CASSQGDRGDEQFF. The chain employs TRBV4-1 and TRBJ2-1, with 11 bases matching TRBD1. Germline CDR1 is MGHRA and CDR2 is YSYEKL. This CDR3 has 14 residues. The junction had 1 base not matched to a gene; V was cut back by 1 base and J by 8 bases.

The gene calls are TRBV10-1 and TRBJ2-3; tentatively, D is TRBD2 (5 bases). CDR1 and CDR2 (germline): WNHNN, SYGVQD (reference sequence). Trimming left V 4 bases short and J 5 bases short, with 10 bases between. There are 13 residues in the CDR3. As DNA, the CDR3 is TGCGCCAGCAGTGTTAGCGCTGGAGATACGCAGTATTTT. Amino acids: CASSVSAGDTQYF.

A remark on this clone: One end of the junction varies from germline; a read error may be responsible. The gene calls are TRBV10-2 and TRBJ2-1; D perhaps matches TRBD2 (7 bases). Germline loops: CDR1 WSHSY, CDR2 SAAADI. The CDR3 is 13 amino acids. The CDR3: CASSVNRGGLEIF. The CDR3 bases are TGCGCCAGCAGTGTCAATAGGGGGGGGTTAGAAATCTTC.

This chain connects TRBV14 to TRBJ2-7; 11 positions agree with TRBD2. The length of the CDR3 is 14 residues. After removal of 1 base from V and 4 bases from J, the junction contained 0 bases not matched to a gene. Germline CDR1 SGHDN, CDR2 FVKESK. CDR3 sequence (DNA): TGTGCCAGCAGCCAAGGGACTAGCGGGTACGAGCAGTACTTC. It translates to CASSQGTSGYEQYF.

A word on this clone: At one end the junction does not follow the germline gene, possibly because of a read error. The CDR3 DNA follows: TGTGCCAGTAGTCTAGACTTGGCTGGGGCCAACGTCCTGACTTTC. It translates to CASSLDLAGANVLTF. The chain couples TRBV19 to TRBJ2-6; D remains ambiguous. CDR3 size: 15 residues. CDR1 and CDR2 (germline): LNHDA, SQIVND (reference sequence).

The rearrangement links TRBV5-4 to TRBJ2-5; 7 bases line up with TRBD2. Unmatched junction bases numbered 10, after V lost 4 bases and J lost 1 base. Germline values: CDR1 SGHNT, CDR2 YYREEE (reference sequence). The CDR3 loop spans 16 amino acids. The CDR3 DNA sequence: TGTGCCAGCAGCAATAAGCGGGATTACCCCCAAGAGACCCAGTACTTC. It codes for CASSNKRDYPQETQYF.

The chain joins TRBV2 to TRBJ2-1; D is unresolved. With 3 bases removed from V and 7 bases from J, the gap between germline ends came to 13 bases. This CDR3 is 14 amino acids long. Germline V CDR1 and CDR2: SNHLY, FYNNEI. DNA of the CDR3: TGTGCCAGCAGTGACTTCAGCCCGCGGAATGAGCAGTTCTTC. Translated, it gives CASSDFSPRNEQFF. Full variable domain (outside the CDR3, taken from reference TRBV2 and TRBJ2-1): EPEVTQTPSHQVTQMGQEVILRCVPISNHLYFYWYRQILGQKVEFLVSFYNNEISEKSEIFDDQFSVERPDGSNFTLKIRSTKLEDSAMYFCASSDFSPRNEQFFGPGTRLTVL.

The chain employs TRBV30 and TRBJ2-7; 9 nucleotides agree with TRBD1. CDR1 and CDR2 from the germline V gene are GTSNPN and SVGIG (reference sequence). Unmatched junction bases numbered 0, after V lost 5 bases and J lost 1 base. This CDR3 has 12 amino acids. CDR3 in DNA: TGTGCCTGGGGGACAGGGTCCTACGAGCAGTACTTC. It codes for CAWGTGSYEQYF.

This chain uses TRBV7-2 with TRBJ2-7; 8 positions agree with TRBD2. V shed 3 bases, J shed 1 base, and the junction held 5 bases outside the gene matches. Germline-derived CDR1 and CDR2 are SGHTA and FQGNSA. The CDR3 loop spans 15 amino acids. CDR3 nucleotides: TGTGCCAGCAGCTTGCGGGAGGATTATTCCTACGAGCAGTACTTC. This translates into CASSLREDYSYEQYF.

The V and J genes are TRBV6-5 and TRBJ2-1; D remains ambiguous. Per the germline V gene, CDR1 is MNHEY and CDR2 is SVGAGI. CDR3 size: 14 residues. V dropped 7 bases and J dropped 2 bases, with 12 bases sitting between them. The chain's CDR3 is CASNSVKTYNEQFF. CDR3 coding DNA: TGTGCCAGCAATTCGGTTAAGACCTACAATGAGCAGTTCTTC.

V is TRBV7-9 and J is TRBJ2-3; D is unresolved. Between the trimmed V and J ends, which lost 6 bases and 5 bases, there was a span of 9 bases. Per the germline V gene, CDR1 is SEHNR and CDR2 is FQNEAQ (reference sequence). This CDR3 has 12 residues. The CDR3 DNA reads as TGTGCCAGCAGTTGGACCGGAGATACGCAGTATTTT. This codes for CASSWTGDTQYF.

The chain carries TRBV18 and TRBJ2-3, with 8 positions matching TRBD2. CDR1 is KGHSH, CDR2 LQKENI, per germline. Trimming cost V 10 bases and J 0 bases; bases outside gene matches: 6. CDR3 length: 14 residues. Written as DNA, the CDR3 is TGTGCCACCAACTTAGCGGGGAGCACAGATACGCAGTATTTT. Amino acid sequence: CATNLAGSTDTQYF.

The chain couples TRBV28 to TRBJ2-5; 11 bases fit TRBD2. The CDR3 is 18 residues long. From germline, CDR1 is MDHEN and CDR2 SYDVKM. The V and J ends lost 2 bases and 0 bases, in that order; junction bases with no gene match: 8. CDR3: CASSLPSGTSGDQETQYF. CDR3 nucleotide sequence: TGTGCCAGCAGTTTACCTTCCGGGACTAGCGGAGACCAAGAGACCCAGTACTTC.

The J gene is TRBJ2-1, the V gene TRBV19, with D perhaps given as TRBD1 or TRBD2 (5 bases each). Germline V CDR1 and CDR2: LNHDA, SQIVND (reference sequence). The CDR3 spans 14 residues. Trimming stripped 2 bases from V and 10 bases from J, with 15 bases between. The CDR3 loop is CASSIRGLRWEQFF. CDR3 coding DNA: TGTGCCAGTAGTATACGGGGCCTGAGATGGGAGCAGTTCTTC.